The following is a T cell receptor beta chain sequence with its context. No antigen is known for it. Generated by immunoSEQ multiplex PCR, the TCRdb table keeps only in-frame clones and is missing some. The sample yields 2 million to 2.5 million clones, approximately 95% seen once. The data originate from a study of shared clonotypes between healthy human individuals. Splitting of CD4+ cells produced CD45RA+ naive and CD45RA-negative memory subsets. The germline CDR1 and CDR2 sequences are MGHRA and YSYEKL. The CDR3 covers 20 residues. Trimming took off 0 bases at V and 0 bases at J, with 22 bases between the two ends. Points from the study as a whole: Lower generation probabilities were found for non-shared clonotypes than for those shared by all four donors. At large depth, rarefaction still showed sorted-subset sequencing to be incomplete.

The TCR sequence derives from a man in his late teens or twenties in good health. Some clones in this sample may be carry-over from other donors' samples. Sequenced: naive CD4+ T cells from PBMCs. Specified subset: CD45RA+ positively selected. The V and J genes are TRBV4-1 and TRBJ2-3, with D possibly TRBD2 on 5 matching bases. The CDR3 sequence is CASSQDGSIPLRGSTDTQYF. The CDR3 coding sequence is TGCGCCAGCAGCCAAGATGGAAGCATCCCCCTGAGAGGGAGCACAGATACGCAGTATTTT.